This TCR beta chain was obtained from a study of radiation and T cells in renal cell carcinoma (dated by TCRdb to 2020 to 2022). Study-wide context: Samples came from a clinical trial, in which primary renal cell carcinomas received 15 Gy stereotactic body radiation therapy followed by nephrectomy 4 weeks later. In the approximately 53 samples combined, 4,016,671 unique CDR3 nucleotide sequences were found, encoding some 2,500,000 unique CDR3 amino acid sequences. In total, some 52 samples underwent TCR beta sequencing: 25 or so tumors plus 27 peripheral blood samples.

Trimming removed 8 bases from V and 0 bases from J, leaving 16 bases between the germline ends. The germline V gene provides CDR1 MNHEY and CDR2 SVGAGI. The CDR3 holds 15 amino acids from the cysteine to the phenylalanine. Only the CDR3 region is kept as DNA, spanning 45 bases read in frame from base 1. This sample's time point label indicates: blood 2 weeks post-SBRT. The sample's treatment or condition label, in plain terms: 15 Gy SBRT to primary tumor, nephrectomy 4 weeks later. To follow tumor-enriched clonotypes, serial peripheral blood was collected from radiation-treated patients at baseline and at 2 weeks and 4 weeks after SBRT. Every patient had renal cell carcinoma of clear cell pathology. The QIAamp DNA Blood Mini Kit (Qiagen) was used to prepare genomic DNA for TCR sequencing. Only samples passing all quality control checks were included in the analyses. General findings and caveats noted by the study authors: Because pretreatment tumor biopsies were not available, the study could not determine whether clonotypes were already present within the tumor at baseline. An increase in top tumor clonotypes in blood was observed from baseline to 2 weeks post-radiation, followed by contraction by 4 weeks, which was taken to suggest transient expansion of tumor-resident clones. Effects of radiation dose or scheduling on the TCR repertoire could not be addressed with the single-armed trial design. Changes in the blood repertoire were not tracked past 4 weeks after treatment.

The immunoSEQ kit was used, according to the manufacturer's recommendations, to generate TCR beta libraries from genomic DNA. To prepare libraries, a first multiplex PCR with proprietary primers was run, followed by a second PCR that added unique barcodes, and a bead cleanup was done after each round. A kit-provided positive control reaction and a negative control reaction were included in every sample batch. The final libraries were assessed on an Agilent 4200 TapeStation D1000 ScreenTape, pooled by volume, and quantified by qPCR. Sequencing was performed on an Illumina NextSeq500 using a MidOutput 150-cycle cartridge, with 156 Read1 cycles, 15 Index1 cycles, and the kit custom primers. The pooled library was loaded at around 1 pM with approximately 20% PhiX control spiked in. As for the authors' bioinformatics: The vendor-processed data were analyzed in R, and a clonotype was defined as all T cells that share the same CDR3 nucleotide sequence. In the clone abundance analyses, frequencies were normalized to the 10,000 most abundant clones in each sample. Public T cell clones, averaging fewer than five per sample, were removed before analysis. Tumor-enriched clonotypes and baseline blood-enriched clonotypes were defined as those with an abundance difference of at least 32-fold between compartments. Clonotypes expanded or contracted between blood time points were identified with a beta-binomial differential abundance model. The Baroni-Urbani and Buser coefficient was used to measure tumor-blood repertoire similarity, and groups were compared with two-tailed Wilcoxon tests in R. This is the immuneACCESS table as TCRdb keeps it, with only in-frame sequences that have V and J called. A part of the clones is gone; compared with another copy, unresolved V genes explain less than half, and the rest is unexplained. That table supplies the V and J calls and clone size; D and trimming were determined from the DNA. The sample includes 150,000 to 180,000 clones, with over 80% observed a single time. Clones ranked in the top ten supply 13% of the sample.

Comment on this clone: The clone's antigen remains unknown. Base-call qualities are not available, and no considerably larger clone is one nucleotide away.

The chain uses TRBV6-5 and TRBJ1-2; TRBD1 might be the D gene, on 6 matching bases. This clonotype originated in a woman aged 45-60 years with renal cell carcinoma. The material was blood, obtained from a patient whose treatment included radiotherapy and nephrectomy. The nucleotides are TGTGCCAGCGTTACAGGGAAATGGCCTAACTATGGCTACACCTTC. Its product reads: CASVTGKWPNYGYTF.